The clone carrying this T cell receptor beta chain came up a few times. Its cognate antigen is unknown. The gene names here belong to mouse. The CDR3 end is not reached by the read, which stops 4 residues before it; the germline J gene fills it in. The sample carries other DNA sequences with the same CDR3. This CDR3 has 15 residues. Germline loops: CDR1 LGHNA, CDR2 YNLKQL (reference sequence). The trim removed 4 bases at V and 1 base at J, leaving 3 bases unmatched. As the sequencing template, cDNA was produced by extracting RNA and reverse transcribing it. TCRdb keeps only in-frame clones here, not all; method: immunoSEQ multiplex PCR. The specimen gives about 270,000 clones without singletons; the ten biggest hold approximately 1.2%. The entry originates in a study of CD8+ T cells in alopecia areata. Study at large: The roughly 6-10-week-old female C3H/HeJ mice were given skin taken from approximately 6-12-month-old C3H/HeJ graft donors that had spontaneous alopecia.

Study-level findings and limits: Researchers reported that TCR sharing among patients proved less clear than in mice, possibly HLA-linked. Sequenced scalp T cells also include alphabeta T cells resident in normal skin.

Cells pooled from cutaneous lymph nodes were sorted on CD4, CD8alpha, NKG2D, NKG2ACE and other markers. Material for sequencing was CD4+ T cells sorted from a lymph node. The TCR originated in a C3H/HeJ mouse with alopecia areata. The MHC haplotype of the strain is H2-k. The rearrangement uses TRBV5 and TRBJ2-1, with 8 bases matching TRBD2. The CDR3 reads CASSPRLGNYAEQFF. The covered CDR3 bases are TGTGCCAGCAGCCCCCGACTGGGGAACTATGCT.